The 18 T cell receptor beta chains below all came from one sample that was sequenced in a study of Ad26.COV2.S vaccination and SARS-CoV-2 variants. Libraries were prepared by immunoSEQ multiplex PCR; TCRdb keeps only in-frame clonotypes and omits some of them. The sample lists around 500,000 clones, nearly 90% occurring once. Treatment denoted: some 20 received Ad26.COV2.S at low or high dose, single or two shots; roughly five received placebo; per-sample allocation not given. Sampling occurred on day 63 after the first vaccine or placebo injection. The sample in question was peripheral blood, obtained in a trial of Ad26.COV2.S vaccine versus placebo. These receptors all stem from a person between 18 and 60 years old who received the Ad26.COV2.S COVID-19 vaccine or a placebo.

The CDR3 loop is CASSELQGALYDNEQFF. CDR3 nucleotides: TGTGCCAGCAGTGAACTCCAAGGAGCCTTATACGACAATGAGCAGTTCTTC. The rearrangement joins TRBV6-1 to TRBJ2-1; D call uncertain. Trimming shortened V by 2 bases and J by 5 bases, and 19 bases separated the two germline ends. CDR3 length: 17 amino acids. CDR1 MNHNS and CDR2 SASEGT come from the germline V gene.

This clone was seen a few times. The rearrangement uses TRBV7-2 and TRBJ2-7; the D gene is possibly TRBD2 (5 bases). The V gene's germline CDR1 is SGHTA and CDR2 FQGNSA. Trimming cost V 3 bases and J 7 bases, with 13 bases left between them. The length of the CDR3 is 13 residues. CDR3 sequence: CASSFSPSGEQYF. CDR3 nucleotides: TGTGCCAGCAGCTTTTCCCCTTCGGGGGAGCAGTACTTC.

The chain couples TRBV6-1 to TRBJ1-4, with D possibly TRBD1 on 5 matching bases. CDR3 length equals 14 residues. The germline CDR1 and CDR2 sequences are MNHNS and SASEGT. V was shortened by 2 bases and J by 10 bases, with 14 bases between the two germline ends. CDR3 DNA: TGTGCCAGCAGTGAAAACAGGCGCCAGGGAAAACTGTTTTTT. Its translation: CASSENRRQGKLFF.

The chain uses TRBV6-5 and TRBJ2-7; 11 nucleotides line up with TRBD2. CDR1 is MNHEY and CDR2 is SVGAGI in the germline V gene. J was trimmed by 6 bases and V by 2 bases; bases with no gene match: 6. The CDR3 has 15 amino acids. CDR3 DNA sequence: TGTGCCAGCAGTTACGCTGGTAGCGGGGGGGGCGAGCAGTACTTC. The encoded protein is CASSYAGSGGGEQYF.

The rearrangement joins TRBV6-5 to TRBJ2-3; D may be TRBD1 or TRBD2 (6 bases each). Germline V gene sequence: CDR1 MNHEY, CDR2 SVGAGI. There are 15 residues in the CDR3. Trimming took off 4 bases at V and 2 bases at J, with 13 bases between the two ends. DNA of the CDR3: TGTGCCAGCAGTTCCCGGGGGCAGTTCACAGATACGCAGTATTTT. It translates to CASSSRGQFTDTQYF.

J is TRBJ2-7 and V is TRBV14; 13 nucleotides match TRBD2. This CDR3 region has 18 residues. CDR1 is SGHDN and CDR2 is FVKESK in the germline V gene. Trimming cost V 1 base and J 3 bases; bases outside gene matches: 9. The CDR3 here is CASSQAGGLAGSYYEQYF. CDR3 sequence (DNA): TGTGCCAGCAGCCAAGCGGGGGGACTAGCGGGGTCCTACTACGAGCAGTACTTC.

CDR3 amino acids: CASSLTWVNTEAFF. In DNA form, the CDR3 reads TGTGCCAGCAGCTTGACGTGGGTCAACACTGAAGCTTTCTTT. The gene calls are TRBV5-8 and TRBJ1-1; D uncertain. V was clipped by 1 base and J by 2 bases, with 9 bases between them. From germline, CDR1 is SGHTS and CDR2 YDEGEE. This CDR3 region has 14 residues.

This rearrangement joins TRBV6-1 to TRBJ1-1; D not resolved. With 1 base removed from V and 9 bases from J, the gap between germline ends came to 12 bases. CDR1 is MNHNS and CDR2 is SASEGT in the germline V gene. The CDR3 covers 13 residues. CDR3 nucleotides: TGTGCCAGCAGTGAAGGAACCCATCGCAAAGCTTTCTTT. It specifies CASSEGTHRKAFF.

The rearrangement links TRBV28 to TRBJ2-1, with 12 bases matching TRBD2. Trimming took 10 bases from V and 2 from J; bases not matched to a gene: 6. Germline CDR1 MDHEN, CDR2 SYDVKM. The CDR3 runs 15 residues. The CDR3 nucleotides read TGTGCCATCGCCCCTAGCGGGGGGGCCTACAATGAGCAGTTCTTC. It codes for CAIAPSGGAYNEQFF.

The chain uses TRBV5-1 and TRBJ2-7; the match to TRBD1 covers 7 bases. Losses at the gene ends were 1 base for V and 7 bases for J; bases not matched to a gene: 11. Germline loops: CDR1 SGHRS, CDR2 YFSETQ. CDR3 length equals 15 residues. The CDR3 loop is CASSLLGRGFGEQYF. CDR3 DNA: TGCGCCAGCAGCTTGCTCGGCAGGGGGTTCGGTGAGCAGTACTTC.

The rearrangement links TRBV28 to TRBJ2-7; D unclear. Germline V CDR1 and CDR2: MDHEN, SYDVKM. V lost 6 bases and J lost 4, with 13 bases in between. This CDR3 comprises 13 residues. This CDR3 is CASSHFGLYEQYF. The CDR3, as DNA: TGTGCCAGCAGCCACTTCGGGTTATACGAGCAGTACTTC.

J is TRBJ1-1 and V is TRBV7-9; D gene ambiguous. V was shortened by 5 bases and J by 5 bases, with 9 bases between the two germline ends. Germline V gene data show CDR1 as SEHNR and CDR2 as FQNEAQ (reference sequence). The CDR3 has 12 residues. In nucleotides, the CDR3 is TGTGCCAGCAGCCCCCAGAGGACTGAAGCTTTCTTT. Protein sequence: CASSPQRTEAFF.

V gene TRBV7-8 combines with J gene TRBJ2-7; 8 nucleotides agree with TRBD2. Germline CDR1 and CDR2: SGHVS and FQNEAQ. CDR3 length: 15 amino acids. J lost 3 bases, V lost 6 bases, and 10 bases had no gene match. This chain's CDR3 is CASRRAAGGVYEQYF. In nucleotides, the CDR3 is TGTGCCAGCAGACGAGCGGCGGGAGGTGTCTACGAGCAGTACTTC.

The chain combines TRBV14 with TRBJ2-7; 7 positions agree with TRBD1. This CDR3 is 12 amino acids long. The V gene end was trimmed by 8 bases and the J gene end by 3 bases; junction bases not matched to a gene: 4. Germline CDR1 SGHDN, CDR2 FVKESK. The CDR3 is CASGTVIYEQYF. CDR3 in DNA: TGTGCCAGCGGGACAGTGATCTACGAGCAGTACTTC.

This chain joins TRBV28 and TRBJ1-5, with D unresolved. The CDR3 has 14 amino acids. In germline, CDR1 is MDHEN, CDR2 SYDVKM. V lost 4 bases and J 11 bases, leaving 18 bases between the germline ends. CDR3: CASSSYTEGSAQHF. The CDR3 nucleotides read TGTGCCAGCAGTTCCTATACCGAAGGTTCAGCCCAGCATTTT.

The genes are TRBV10-1 and TRBJ2-3, with 9 bases identical to TRBD2. CDR3 length: 15 residues. V was pared by 8 bases and J by 5 bases, with 11 bases of the junction left unmatched. Germline CDR1 and CDR2: WNHNN and SYGVQD (reference sequence). The CDR3 here is CASSVSGSREDTQYF. The CDR3 nucleotides are TGCGCCAGCTCGGTTAGCGGGAGCCGAGAAGATACGCAGTATTTT.

The gene calls are TRBV4-1 and TRBJ1-1, with D possibly TRBD1 on 5 matching bases. V lost 1 base, J lost 9 bases, and 21 bases lay in between. The CDR3 is 16 amino acids. Germline V CDR1 and CDR2: MGHRA, YSYEKL. CDR3 sequence (DNA): TGCGCCAGCAGCCAAGTAAAGACCTCTTGGGGCGAAAAAGCTTTCTTT. Amino acids: CASSQVKTSWGEKAFF.

This chain links TRBV27 with TRBJ2-1; D is unresolved. Per germline, CDR1 MNHEY and CDR2 SMNVEV (reference sequence). Trimming stripped 2 bases from V and 2 bases from J, with 10 bases between. The CDR3 sequence is 15 residues long. The CDR3 is CASSLRNGTYNEQFF. The DNA for the CDR3 is TGTGCCAGCAGTTTAAGGAACGGAACCTACAATGAGCAGTTCTTC.